This T cell receptor (beta chain) is from a study of cytomegalovirus exposure and HLA in healthy donors (dated by TCRdb to about 2017). Regarding the research as a whole: An earlier analysis of some 620 of the donors reported about 280 Gb of sequence data and 90 million to 120 million unique TCR beta sequences obtained from about 200 million T cells. An early release that covered several hundred HLA-typed donors contained 250 to 350 gigabases of sequencing data and about 84 million unique TCR sequences. Of the approximately 400 genotyped donors, roughly 76% were placed in the genetic ancestry cluster associated with self-reported Caucasian donors. The study was designed to test whether signatures of past pathogen exposure could be identified by cataloging public T cell receptors. Using immunosequencing, the study profiled T cell repertoires from 500 to 800 subjects and related those repertoires to cytomegalovirus serostatus. In addition to the first cohort of 650 to 750 subjects, a separate validation cohort of around 110 different subjects was used. The study combined high-throughput TCR immunosequencing, statistical association of individual TCRs with disease status, and machine learning to predict cytomegalovirus infection status. To study patterns of TCR occurrence, a later analysis re-analyzed previously published TCR beta repertoires from hundreds of donors and added high-resolution HLA genotyping. Rather than drawing on any new phenotypic data, the later analysis identified candidate immune exposures from TCR beta sequences and the way those sequences occurred across donors. To decide whether each TCR beta V gene segment behaved as functional or pseudogenic, an earlier analysis of approximately 590 of the donors relied on high-throughput TCR beta sequencing. Donor age, sex, ethnicity and CMV serostatus were compiled alongside the repertoire data. In a later genetic analysis, genome-wide SNP genotypes for 398 of the 666 donors were used, and that subset was treated as a discovery cohort. Every repertoire in the discovery cohort had been generated on one and the same sequencing platform. Both class I and class II loci were covered by HLA typing, at four-digit resolution. The number of donors typed differed by locus, with about 629-640 for A, B, C, DRB1 and DQB1, roughly 520 for DQA1, 600 to 610 for DPA1, and under 490 for DPB1. About five DR-DQ haplotypes were treated as single units for association and clustering because of strong linkage in the cohort. Among a few hundred genotyped donors of the cohort, an average of 235,054 unique TCR beta nucleotide sequences were sequenced per donor, around 20% of them non-productive. On the study overall, not on this receptor specifically: A later analysis found that most CMV-associated TCR beta chains appeared HLA-restricted, with HLA associations seemingly driven largely by CMV exposure. An association between a missense DCLRE1C variant and V-gene and J-gene trimming of TCR beta chains was found in a later genetic analysis and replicated in an independent cohort. The 87-base-pair reads could not distinguish some IMGT-functional V segments, including TRBV6-2 and TRBV6-3, so those segments were excluded. In both the original and validation cohorts, the classifier was reported to diagnose cytomegalovirus status with high specificity and sensitivity. Correlated functional status among segregating V segments might be attributable to linkage disequilibrium, but an unknown experimental factor could not be ruled out. The study gave a list of some 150 TCR beta chains associated with cytomegalovirus. A further reported finding was that TCR beta sequences accurately predicted the HLA-A and HLA-B alleles for most subjects in the first cohort. Several of the top co-occurrence clusters appeared to be linked to parvovirus B19, influenza, CMV and Epstein-Barr virus, according to a later analysis. Sequencing depth was assumed to be roughly uniform across donors in the presence/absence analyses, though that assumption may not hold. The sequencing pipeline was judged likely to have produced a cluster of highly shared sequence variants as a technical artifact. According to the authors, the approach could potentially be generalized to other disease states and immunological phenotypes. In a later analysis, TCR association rates were found to vary across HLA loci, with the most associated TCRs seen for DRB1 alleles and the fewest for HLA-C alleles. In an earlier analysis of several hundred of the donors, most TCR beta V segments were observed in productive rearrangements about 90% or about 30% of the time, broadly matching IMGT annotations. Three of the identified cytomegalovirus-associated TCR beta chains were confirmed in vitro to be specific for cytomegalovirus antigens. Because some donors lacked HLA typing at each locus, the association tests relied only on the typed subset. Because counts were too low, around 17 rarely observed V segments, including chromosome 9 orphons, were left out of the earlier analysis of 587 of the donors. A later analysis found that HLA-associated TCR beta chains were more clonally expanded and had lower generation probabilities than equally common non-associated chains. When HLA alleles, especially DR and DQ, strongly co-occurred, TCR associations were difficult to assign to individual alleles. While some public TCRs were present in many individuals, most TCR sequences turned up only very rarely across donors. The only immune exposure information available for the cohort was CMV serostatus. Only TCR beta chains were sequenced in this cohort, and the absence of alpha or paired-chain data limited detectable features. A later analysis associated about 17,000 TCR beta sequences with specific HLA alleles at a false discovery rate of 0.05. According to a later genetic analysis, donors in an Asian-associated ancestry cluster had fewer N-insertions in productive TCRs than the roughly 700-donor mean.

A note on this clone: The clone's antigen remains unknown. No clone much larger than this one lies a single base away; base qualities are absent.

Trimming accounts for 9 bases at V and 8 bases at J, while the number of junction bases matched to no gene is 9. Inclusive of the bounding cysteine and phenylalanine, the CDR3 is 13 residues long. CDR3 DNA is the only sequence kept; it has 39 bases, read in frame from the first base. The germline V gene (reference sequence) provides CDR1 LNHDA and CDR2 SQIVND. In total, roughly 710 healthy bone marrow donors made up the cohort. At the time of sampling, every cohort member was nominally healthy, though immune exposures that went unrecorded were likely present. The donor was CMV seronegative and was included in the group of about 350 seronegative cohort members. A peripheral blood sample was provided by each donor, and peripheral blood mononuclear cells were used for TCR beta sequencing. Genomic DNA extraction from the blood cell samples was performed with the Qiagen DNeasy Blood Extraction Kit. Library creation used the immunoSEQ multiplex PCR assay. For the multiplex PCR, a mixture combining 60 forward primers for TCR Vbeta segments and 13 reverse primers for TCR Jbeta segments was used. The CDR3 region of rearranged TCR beta genes was amplified from genomic DNA by a multiplex PCR assay. Amplified TCR beta libraries were sequenced as 87-base-pair reads on the Illumina HiSeq System. Per the authors' processing: In a later analysis, about 80 million unique TCR beta chains were counted across the roughly 610 repertoires, and roughly 11 million of these chains were shared by at least two donors. To remove PCR and sequencing errors, raw reads were error-corrected and collapsed into unique sequences using a nearest-neighbor algorithm that merged closely related sequences. V, D and J gene segments were assigned by aligning CDR3 sequences to IMGT reference sequences. For a sequence to be retained, a match of at least six nucleotides to both a V gene segment and a J gene segment was required. A rearrangement counted as productive if the CDR3 had no stop codons and remained in frame with V and J, and every other rearrangement counted as non-productive. Following IMGT convention, CDR3 was defined as the stretch from the second conserved V-encoded cysteine up to the conserved J-encoded phenylalanine. In an earlier analysis of around 640 of the donors, sequences lacking an unambiguous match to a single V gene segment were excluded. An earlier analysis of several hundred of the donors called V segments functional above 56.7% productive rearrangements and segregating when the between-donor standard deviation exceeded 5%. A statistical classification framework was built for diagnosing cytomegalovirus status from the catalog of TCR beta chain sequences. In a later analysis, V and J genes were assigned by comparing TCR nucleotide sequences against IMGT/GENE-DB human TR gene sequences. The TCRdist pipeline was used in a later analysis to assign CDR3 sequences and most-parsimonious VDJ recombination scenarios. A later analysis defined each TCR beta chain by its CDR3 amino acid sequence plus V-gene family, and excluded reads lacking a unique V-gene family. In a later analysis, fewer than 650 highly shared, low-generation-probability nucleotide sequences were removed to address suspected cross-contamination and a sequencing artifact. In a later analysis, a clonal expansion index was calculated for each public chain from normalized within-repertoire ranks of inferred template counts. A later analysis computed generation probabilities with a VDJ recombination model fitted to out-of-frame rearrangements, and checked the results against IGoR. Hypergeometric tests were used in a later analysis to score TCR-TCR, TCR-HLA and TCR-CMV co-occurrence, with a repertoire-size bias correction applied to the TCR pairs. To estimate false discovery rates, a later analysis permuted the HLA or CMV assignments 20 times. A later analysis grouped co-occurring TCRs with DBSCAN, adding TCRdist sequence similarity when clustering within HLA-allele-positive subsets. Repertoires with fewer than 30,000 or more than 120,000 public chains were left out of co-occurrence clustering, as were about 5 repertoires with anomalous nucleotide sharing. TCRdb holds this immuneACCESS table with in-frame rearrangements only. Some clones are missing; in checked studies, unresolved V genes explain under half, and the rest has no known cause. Clone size and V and J calls were adopted from that table, with D and trimming inferred from the DNA. In this sample the table shows fewer than 65,000 clones, 82% of which occur a single time. Of the sample, 1.6% falls within the top ten clones.

The sequence derives from a man aged 25 to 40 in good health and CMV-seronegative. Sequenced material: PBMCs. This receptor chain uses TRBV19 and TRBJ1-4, with 7 junctional bases fitting TRBD1. The DNA sequence follows: TGTGCCAGCTGCTTCGGACAGGACGAAAAACTGTTTTTT. This codes for CASCFGQDEKLFF.